This T cell receptor (beta chain) was identified during a study of Graves' ophthalmopathy and Graves' hyperthyroidism (dated by TCRdb to 2016 to 2018). Regarding the complete study: Peripheral blood was collected before any treatment was given, at the time of initial diagnosis. For independent validation, a separate cohort was made up of approximately 18 hyperthyroidism patients plus 17 patients who later progressed from hyperthyroidism to ophthalmopathy. Following sampling, methimazole starting at 30 mg daily was administered to hyperthyroidism patients, and high-dose intravenous methylprednisolone was administered to ophthalmopathy patients. To explore V-J signatures that separate ophthalmopathy from hyperthyroidism, a discovery set of approximately 100 patients was enrolled, consisting of 43 with ophthalmopathy and 55 to 65 with stable hyperthyroidism. In total, around 140 blood samples were TCR-sequenced: some 40 ophthalmopathy, some 75 hyperthyroidism and approximately 17 hyperthyroidism-to-ophthalmopathy patients. In roughly 6 hyperthyroidism patients, the T-cell repertoires found in thyroid tissue were compared with those found in blood. The roughly 91 discovery patients were randomly divided into training and test sets at a 7:3 ratio. The study used TCR beta repertoire signatures to distinguish Graves' ophthalmopathy from Graves' hyperthyroidism and to predict progression to ophthalmopathy. Overall results and qualifications from the work: In cross-validation, the 13-signature model distinguished ophthalmopathy from stable hyperthyroidism with 85% to 90% sensitivity and around 81% specificity, and in the test set the corresponding values were roughly 80% and 76%. Sample size was not statistically predetermined, and group allocation was not concealed from the investigators. Among expanded thyroid clonotypes with frequency above 0.001, most also showed up in blood, which suggests that blood repertoires may reflect the thyroid immune response. In validation, the model predicted ophthalmopathy progression with about 70% sensitivity and 72.22% specificity; 12 predicted patients were CT-confirmed with GO in a median of 6.5 months.

Stable hyperthyroidism was defined as no progression to ophthalmopathy within 18 months of follow-up. Patients with hyperthyroidism were aged 18 to 65 years, had been newly diagnosed, and had a disease duration of less than 2 months. Patients with other autoimmune diseases, uncontrolled infections, pregnancy or lactation were excluded. Clinical symptoms, serum thyroxine, TRAb, thyroid ultrasound and orbital computed tomography were used for diagnosis. Using Ficoll-Paque density gradient centrifugation, PBMCs were isolated from 9 to 10 ml of fresh peripheral blood. Trizol reagent was used to extract the total RNA, and its quality was then checked on an Agilent 2100 Bioanalyzer. For repertoire sequencing, TCR beta CDR3 regions were amplified from RNA transcripts. The first round was an RT-PCR using HTBI primers with the Qiagen OneStep RT-PCR kit, and this first round was followed by a second-round multiplex PCR, then size selection and purification. Libraries were sequenced paired-end with 100 bp reads on an Illumina HiSeq2000. Processing in the source paper ran as follows. Reads were processed with SOAPnuke, discarding reads with adapters, uncalled bases, mean Phred below 15, or no exact constant-primer or identifier match. High-quality paired reads were merged with COPE v1.2.5. Unique nucleotide sequences were defined as clonotypes and aligned to IMGT TRB V, D and J references using MiTCR v1.1. The analysis was limited to V-J combinations with a frequency above 0.0001, which together covered 99.2% of the repertoires. For each V-J combination, a TCR clonal expansion and chaos score was defined as the ratio of F50 clonal expansion to chaos observed in the TCRdist matrix. Welch's t-statistics and random forest were used to reduce features to about a dozen V-J combinations, which were fed into a naive Bayes classifier. The similarity between thyroid and blood repertoires was quantified using the Morisita-Horn index. TCRdb reran the public reads through fastp at Q25 and MiXCR, keeping productive beta chains. Each entry merges the rows of one CDR3 protein and shows their most common DNA and genes. TCRdb assigned the V and J calls; the authors' analysis was not used. This sample has 400,000 or so distinct CDR3 sequences in its table, and just over 15% of those were observed once. The top ten hold 5.5% to 7% of the sample.

Deletion took 4 bases off V and 1 base off J, with a span of 4 bases between the germline ends. From the cysteine through the phenylalanine, the CDR3 covers 11 amino acids. Only the CDR3 portion is preserved as DNA: 33 bases, with reading frame beginning at the first base. CDR1 and CDR2 are read off the germline V gene as SQVTM and ANQGSEA. This clonotype was seen at least ten times. The specificity of this receptor is unknown. No per-base quality is available; no much larger clone lies one base away. This sequence uses TRBV29-1 and TRBJ1-2, with the identity of the D gene unclear. This sequence originates from a woman aged 18-30 years with stable Graves' hyperthyroidism. Donor details come from another sample of the same person, matched by shared clones. Sequencing input: peripheral blood. The bases read TGCAGCGTTGTGGATAACTATGGCTACACCTTC. This codes for CSVVDNYGYTF.